Each of the 14 T cell receptor beta chains below was sequenced from the same sample in a study of T-cell reconstitution after alpha-beta-depleted transplantation in children. A TCRbeta library incorporating unique molecular identifiers was prepared. TCRdb called the PCR reads again in MiXCR, with one record for every CDR3 protein. The table lists 500,000 to 750,000 distinct CDR3 sequences, approximately 12% of them singletons. The specimen was PBMCs, mostly from graft donor cells, collected 360 days after TCRalphabeta/CD19-depleted stem cell transplant. Source of these receptors: a male patient under 18 who had a stem cell transplant for acute myeloid leukemia, so the T cells may come from the graft donor.

As concerns this clonotype: The germline gene is not matched at one end of the junction; a read error may be the cause. This chain connects TRBV5-1 to TRBJ2-2; the match to TRBD2 covers 12 bases. This CDR3 has 15 residues. Germline V lookup: CDR1 SGHRS, CDR2 YFSETQ. The CDR3 here is CASSWTSGNTGDLFF. The CDR3 DNA sequence: TGCGCCAGCAGCTGGACTAGCGGGAACACCGGGGATCTGTTTTTT.

In its sample, this clonotype was seen a few times. The V gene is TRBV4-2, the J gene TRBJ1-2; D remains ambiguous. This CDR3 has 14 residues. V shed 1 base and J shed 3 bases, with 9 bases lying between them. From germline, CDR1 is LGHNA and CDR2 YNFKEQ. The CDR3 DNA follows: TGTGCCAGCAGCCAAGTGCGTACTTACTATGGCTACACCTTC. This translates into CASSQVRTYYGYTF.

This clonotype was recorded a few times. The chain joins TRBV4-3 to TRBJ2-7; the D is unclear. This CDR3 has 13 amino acids. From germline, CDR1 is LGHNA and CDR2 YSLEER. Trimming stripped 1 base from V and 6 bases from J, with 10 bases between. CDR3 region: CASSQVTPSEQYF. CDR3 DNA: TGCGCCAGCAGCCAAGTAACACCATCCGAGCAGTACTTC.

This clonotype came up many times. This chain links TRBV11-2 with TRBJ2-3; D is tentatively TRBD1 or TRBD2 (5 bases each). V lost 5 bases to trimming and J lost 6 bases, with 9 bases between them. This CDR3 comprises 12 residues. The germline V gene encodes CDR1 SGHAT and CDR2 FQNNGV. CDR3 sequence: CASSPWGDTQYF. The DNA of the CDR3 is TGTGCCAGCAGCCCTTGGGGGGATACGCAGTATTTT.

This chain joins TRBV7-6 and TRBJ2-5, with D unresolved. Per germline, CDR1 SGHVS and CDR2 FNYEAQ. This CDR3 is 14 amino acids long. Trimming took off 5 bases at V and 5 bases at J, with 15 bases between the two ends. The CDR3 protein is CASSTMDIGETQYF. CDR3 in DNA: TGTGCCAGCAGCACCATGGATATCGGGGAGACCCAGTACTTC.

This chain joins TRBV7-2 and TRBJ2-7, with D possibly matching TRBD1 (5 bases). This CDR3 has 14 amino acids. V dropped 5 bases and J dropped 2 bases, with 13 bases sitting between them. The germline gives CDR1 SGHTA, CDR2 FQGNSA. The CDR3 nucleotides read TGTGCCAGCAGCCTCCAGGGTGCCCCCTACGAGCAGTACTTC. Protein sequence: CASSLQGAPYEQYF.

The chain has TRBV20-1 and TRBJ2-5; possibly TRBD2 for D (7 bases). Germline assignment: CDR1 DFQATT and CDR2 SNEGSKA (reference sequence). The V end lost 0 bases, the J end lost 3 bases, and 14 bases lay between the germline ends. The CDR3 is 15 residues long. CDR3 DNA: TGCAGTGCTAGAGATTCAGGGGACTACGAAGAGACCCAGTACTTC. It yields the protein CSARDSGDYEETQYF.

The chain uses TRBV7-2 and TRBJ2-3, with D maybe TRBD2 (7 bases). This CDR3 contains 16 residues. V gave up 4 bases and J gave up 5 bases, with 19 bases separating them. The germline CDR1 and CDR2 sequences are SGHTA and FQGNSA. The CDR3 DNA reads as TGTGCCAGCAGCTCCGGGTGGGGGGGCGGTGGAGATACGCAGTATTTT. Protein sequence: CASSSGWGGGGDTQYF.

This clonotype occurred many times. The chain uses TRBV6-2 or TRBV6-3 and TRBJ2-1, with no clear D. Germline CDR1 is MNHEY and CDR2 is SVGEGT. V was cut by 2 bases and J by 10 bases, with 12 bases left in between. The CDR3 sequence is 13 residues long. CDR3: CASSYTDVREQFF. The CDR3 DNA reads TGTGCCAGCAGTTACACGGACGTCAGGGAGCAGTTCTTC.

In its sample, this clonotype was seen many times. The rearrangement joins TRBV7-6 to TRBJ1-1; D remains ambiguous. Per the germline V gene, CDR1 is SGHVS and CDR2 is FNYEAQ. The ends were cut back, 0 bases at V and 1 base at J, with 9 bases in the middle. The CDR3 spans 15 residues. CDR3 sequence (DNA): TGTGCCAGCAGCTTAGCGGCGGCGCGGAACACTGAAGCTTTCTTT. This gives the protein CASSLAAARNTEAFF.

This clonotype showed up many times. The chain recombines TRBV7-9 with TRBJ1-6, with 10 nucleotides matching TRBD1. The CDR3 length is 14 residues. Germline V gives CDR1 SEHNR, CDR2 FQNEAQ (reference sequence). The trim removed 5 bases at V and 10 bases at J, leaving 5 bases unmatched. CDR3 protein: CASSRGTGVSPLHF. The CDR3, as DNA: TGTGCCAGCAGCCGTGGGACAGGGGTATCACCCCTCCACTTT. The complete variable domain, with remaining parts taken from reference TRBV7-9 and TRBJ1-6, reads DTGVSQNPRHKITKRGQNVTFRCDPISEHNRLYWYRQTLGQGPEFLTYFQNEAQLEKSRLLSDRFSAERPKGSFSTLEIQRTEQGDSAMYLCASSRGTGVSPLHFGNGTRLTVT.

The table lists this clonotype with many counts. J is TRBJ2-3 and V is TRBV7-2; TRBD1 matches 8 bases. CDR1 is SGHTA, CDR2 FQGNSA, per germline. The ends lost 4 bases at V and 6 bases at J; junction bases unmatched: 12. The CDR3 contains 16 residues. The DNA for the CDR3 is TGTGCCAGCAGCTCCGCGGACAGGGTGGAGTCTGATACGCAGTATTTT. Translation gives CASSSADRVESDTQYF.

This clonotype was found a few times. This chain links TRBV18 with TRBJ2-3; no firm D call. The CDR3 covers 12 residues. V lost 3 bases to trimming and J lost 4 bases, with 5 bases between them. Germline CDR1 reads KGHSH; CDR2 reads LQKENI. In DNA form, the CDR3 reads TGTGCCAGCTCACCCATCTCAGATACGCAGTATTTT. The encoded protein is CASSPISDTQYF.

This clonotype showed up many times. CDR3 nucleotides: TGTGCCAGCAGTTTACGGTTACAGTCCTCGATCTATGGCTACACCTTC. This sequence encodes CASSLRLQSSIYGYTF. The genes are TRBV28 and TRBJ1-2; D ambiguous. Trimming left V 2 bases short and J 4 bases short, with 17 bases between. The germline V gene has CDR1 MDHEN and CDR2 SYDVKM. The CDR3 extends over 16 amino acids.